This T cell receptor (beta chain) stems from a study of control samples from healthy donors and cancer patients. Clones were read by immunoSEQ multiplex PCR, and TCRdb kept only the in-frame ones, dropping some. Altogether hundreds of thousands of clones are present, about nine tenths being singletons, with the ten largest covering 5% to 7%. V lost 3 bases and J lost 7, with 16 bases in between. The CDR3 is 15 residues long. In germline, CDR1 is SGHTA, CDR2 FQGNSA. The chain combines TRBV7-2 with TRBJ1-5; maybe TRBD1 (6 bases). The TCR was taken from a man aged 35 to 55 with head and neck cancer. The sequenced material came from PBMCs. This CDR3 is CASSLDRQAGQPQHF. In DNA form, the CDR3 reads TGTGCCAGCAGCTTGGACCGACAGGCCGGGCAGCCCCAGCATTTT.